This TCR beta chain was sequenced during a study of PD-L1 blockade in urothelial cancer. Study at large: The study started patients on atezolizumab around 2014, giving 1,200 mg intravenously every 3 weeks. The median number of T cells present in blood samples was roughly 130,000.

Time point given: pretreatment peripheral blood. The CDR3 runs to 17 residues. V was shortened by 0 bases and J by 3 bases, with 15 bases between the two germline ends. The germline CDR1 and CDR2 sequences are MNHEY and SMNVEV (reference sequence). Each PCR received spiked synthetic TCR analog templates. Here immunoSEQ multiplex PCR was the method, and the copy in TCRdb shows in-frame clones only, minus some. The sample contains roughly 91,000 clones, around 85% of which appear only once. This material consisted of PBMCs, taken around atezolizumab (anti-PD-L1) treatment. This clonotype was sampled from a man in his sixties with urothelial cancer. The chain has TRBV27 and TRBJ1-5; D is unclear. The CDR3 sequence is CASSLSGGVVFNQPQHF. The CDR3 nucleotides read TGTGCCAGCAGTTTATCCGGCGGGGTTGTTTTCAATCAGCCCCAGCATTTT.